A selection of T cell receptor beta chains follows, all from one sample in a study of T-cell reconstitution after alpha-beta-depleted transplantation in children. Each CDR3 protein is one row after TCRdb ran MiXCR on the PCR reads. The sample carries some 250,000 distinct CDR3 sequences, around 12% recorded once. The sample here was PBMCs from the stem cell graft donor, taken from the stem cell graft. Receptor source: a human donor who donated a stem cell graft to a child with acute lymphoblastic leukemia. Both conserved end residues are part of each CDR3. The D gene is left open where the match is weak. Clone size is given for some rows only: seen once, a few or many times, or a class if the clone is expanded.

d_gene	j_gene	abundance	v_gene	CDR3aa	CDR3nt
-	TRBJ2-1	many	TRBV12-3/TRBV12-4	CASSAVPGSGEQFF	TGTGCCAGCAGTGCCGTTCCCGGGAGCGGTGAGCAGTTCTTC
-	TRBJ2-1	-	TRBV7-9	CASSPRGSSSYNEQFF	TGTGCCAGCAGCCCCCGGGGCTCGAGCTCCTACAATGAGCAGTTCTTC
-	TRBJ1-4	-	TRBV4-2	CASSQGPGGSEKLFF	TGTGCCAGCAGCCAGGGGCCAGGTGGTAGTGAAAAACTGTTTTTT
-	TRBJ1-1	-	TRBV4-3	CASSQEVTMNTEAFF	TGCGCCAGCAGCCAAGAAGTTACGATGAACACTGAAGCTTTCTTT
TRBD2	TRBJ2-7	many	TRBV27	CASSGSGRVYEQYF	TGTGCCAGCAGCGGTAGCGGGAGGGTCTACGAGCAGTACTTC
-	TRBJ2-3	many	TRBV20-1	CSARDHPAADTQYF	TGCAGTGCTAGAGATCATCCAGCGGCAGATACGCAGTATTTT
TRBD2	TRBJ2-1	many	TRBV28	CASSPGTIEYNEQFF	TGTGCCAGCAGCCCCGGGACTATCGAGTACAATGAGCAGTTCTTC
-	TRBJ1-5	many	TRBV5-5	CASSLWGVDQPQHF	TGTGCCAGCAGCTTATGGGGGGTAGATCAGCCCCAGCATTTT
-	TRBJ2-1	many	TRBV7-2	CASSLVGGNYNEQFF	TGTGCCAGCAGCTTAGTGGGAGGAAACTACAATGAGCAGTTCTTC
TRBD2	TRBJ2-1	many	TRBV20-1	CSARDTSGKLNEQFF	TGCAGTGCTAGAGATACTAGCGGGAAACTCAATGAGCAGTTCTTC
-	TRBJ1-1	many	TRBV9	CASSVHPGGNTEAFF	TGTGCCAGCAGCGTACATCCTGGGGGGAACACTGAAGCTTTCTTT
TRBD1	TRBJ2-6	many	TRBV7-8	CASSFRDRGRFGANVLTF	TGTGCCAGCAGCTTCCGGGACAGGGGGCGCTTTGGGGCCAACGTCCTGACTTTC
-	TRBJ1-1	-	TRBV3-1	CASSDRGAEAFF	TGTGCCAGCAGCGACCGGGGAGCTGAAGCTTTCTTT
-	TRBJ1-4	many	TRBV5-1	CASSLAGGQFNEKLFF	TGCGCCAGCAGCTTGGCCGGAGGACAGTTTAATGAAAAACTGTTTTTT
-	TRBJ1-2	many	TRBV27	CASSSGRSPTGYTF	TGTGCCAGCAGTTCAGGCCGTTCACCGACTGGCTACACCTTC
-	TRBJ2-1	few	TRBV20-1	CSASLLERQQFF	TGCAGTGCTAGCTTGCTCGAGCGCCAGCAGTTCTTC
TRBD1	TRBJ1-6	few	TRBV18	CASSPDRGSTPLHF	TGTGCCAGCTCACCGGACAGGGGTAGTACTCCCCTCCACTTT
TRBD2	TRBJ2-7	many	TRBV5-1	CASSYETSGSTYEQYF	TGCGCCAGCAGCTATGAGACTAGCGGGAGTACCTACGAGCAGTACTTC
-	TRBJ2-1	many	TRBV11-2	CASSFTGTGNEQFF	TGTGCCAGCAGCTTTACCGGGACGGGGAATGAGCAGTTCTTC
-	TRBJ2-7	-	TRBV11-2	CASSGSGGGGYEQYF	TGTGCCAGCAGCGGATCGGGGGGCGGAGGCTACGAGCAGTACTTC
TRBD1	TRBJ2-1	many	TRBV29-1	CSVDDRGLGISNEQFF	TGCAGCGTTGACGACAGGGGGCTCGGAATTAGCAATGAGCAGTTCTTC
-	TRBJ2-1	-	TRBV27	CASSFLDSGEQFF	TGTGCCAGCAGTTTCTTGGACTCTGGGGAGCAGTTCTTC